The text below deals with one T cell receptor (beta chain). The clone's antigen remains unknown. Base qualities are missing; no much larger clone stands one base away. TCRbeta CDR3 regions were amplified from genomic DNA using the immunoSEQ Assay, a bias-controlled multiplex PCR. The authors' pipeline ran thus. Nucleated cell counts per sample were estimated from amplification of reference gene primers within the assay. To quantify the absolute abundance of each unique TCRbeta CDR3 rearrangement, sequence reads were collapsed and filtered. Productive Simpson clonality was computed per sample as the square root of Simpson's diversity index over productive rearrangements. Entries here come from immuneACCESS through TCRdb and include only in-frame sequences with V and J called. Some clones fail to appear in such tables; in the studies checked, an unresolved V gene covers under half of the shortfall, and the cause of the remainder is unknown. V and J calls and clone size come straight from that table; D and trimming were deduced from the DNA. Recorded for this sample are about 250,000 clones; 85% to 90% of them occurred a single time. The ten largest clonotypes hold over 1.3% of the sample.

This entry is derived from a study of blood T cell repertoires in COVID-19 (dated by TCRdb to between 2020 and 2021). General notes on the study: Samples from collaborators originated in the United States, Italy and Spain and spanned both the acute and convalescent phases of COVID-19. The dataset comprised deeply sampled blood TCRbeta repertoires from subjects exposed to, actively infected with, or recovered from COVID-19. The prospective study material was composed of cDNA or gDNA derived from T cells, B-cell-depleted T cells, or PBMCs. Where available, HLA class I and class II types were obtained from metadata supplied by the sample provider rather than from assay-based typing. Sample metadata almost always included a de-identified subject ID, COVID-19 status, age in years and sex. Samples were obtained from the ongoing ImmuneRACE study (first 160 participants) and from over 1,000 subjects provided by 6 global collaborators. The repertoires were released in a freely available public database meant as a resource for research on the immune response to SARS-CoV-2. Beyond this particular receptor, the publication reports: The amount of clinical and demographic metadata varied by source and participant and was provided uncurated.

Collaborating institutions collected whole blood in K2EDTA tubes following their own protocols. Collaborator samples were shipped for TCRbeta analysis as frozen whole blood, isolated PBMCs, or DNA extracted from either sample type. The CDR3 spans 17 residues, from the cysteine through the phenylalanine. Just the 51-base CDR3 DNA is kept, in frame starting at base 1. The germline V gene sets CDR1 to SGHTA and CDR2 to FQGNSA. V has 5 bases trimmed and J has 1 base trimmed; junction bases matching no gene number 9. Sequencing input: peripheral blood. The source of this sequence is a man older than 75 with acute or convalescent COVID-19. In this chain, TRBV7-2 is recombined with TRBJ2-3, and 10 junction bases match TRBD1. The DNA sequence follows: TGTGCCAGCAGCCAACAGACCGGGACAGGGGGCACAGATACGCAGTATTTT. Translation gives CASSQQTGTGGTDTQYF.